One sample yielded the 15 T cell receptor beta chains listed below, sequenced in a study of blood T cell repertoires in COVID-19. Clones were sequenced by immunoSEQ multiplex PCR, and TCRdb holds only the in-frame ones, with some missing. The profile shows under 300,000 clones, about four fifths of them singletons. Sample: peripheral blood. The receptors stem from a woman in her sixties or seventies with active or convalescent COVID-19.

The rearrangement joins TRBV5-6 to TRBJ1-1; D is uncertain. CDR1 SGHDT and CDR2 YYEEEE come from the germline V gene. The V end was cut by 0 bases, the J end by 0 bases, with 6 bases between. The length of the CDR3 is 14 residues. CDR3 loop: CASSLDTMNTEAFF. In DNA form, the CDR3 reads TGTGCCAGCAGCTTGGACACCATGAACACTGAAGCTTTCTTT.

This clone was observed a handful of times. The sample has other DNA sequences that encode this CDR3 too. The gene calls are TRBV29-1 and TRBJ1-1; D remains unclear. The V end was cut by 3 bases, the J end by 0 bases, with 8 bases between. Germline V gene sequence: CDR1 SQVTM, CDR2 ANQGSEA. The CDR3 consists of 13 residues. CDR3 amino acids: CSVEGLLNTEAFF. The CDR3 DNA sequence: TGCAGCGTTGAGGGCCTCCTGAACACTGAAGCTTTCTTT.

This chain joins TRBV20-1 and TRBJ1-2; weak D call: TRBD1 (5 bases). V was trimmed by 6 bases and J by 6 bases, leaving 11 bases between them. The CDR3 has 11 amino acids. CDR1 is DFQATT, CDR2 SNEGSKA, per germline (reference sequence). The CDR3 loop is CSAGAGDGYTF. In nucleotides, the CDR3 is TGCAGTGCAGGGGCGGGAGATGGCTACACCTTC.

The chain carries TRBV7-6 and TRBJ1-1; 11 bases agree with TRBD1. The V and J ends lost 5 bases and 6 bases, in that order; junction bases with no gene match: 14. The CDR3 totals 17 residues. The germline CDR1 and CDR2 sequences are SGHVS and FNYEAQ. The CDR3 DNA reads TGTGCCAGCAGCAACACCCGGGACAGGGGGATAATAGCTGAAGCTTTCTTT. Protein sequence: CASSNTRDRGIIAEAFF.

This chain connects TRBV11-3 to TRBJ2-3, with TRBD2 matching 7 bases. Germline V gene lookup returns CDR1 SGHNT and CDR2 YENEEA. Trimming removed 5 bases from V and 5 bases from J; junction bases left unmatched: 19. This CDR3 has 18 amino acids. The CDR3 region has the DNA TGTGCCAGCAGCCAAAACAGGACCAAGCGGGGACCACTAGATACGCAGTATTTT. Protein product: CASSQNRTKRGPLDTQYF.

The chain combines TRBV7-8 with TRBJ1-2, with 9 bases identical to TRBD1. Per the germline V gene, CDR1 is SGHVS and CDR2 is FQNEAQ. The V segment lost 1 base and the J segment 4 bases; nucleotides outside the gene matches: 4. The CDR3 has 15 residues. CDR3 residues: CASSLGGQGGYGYTF. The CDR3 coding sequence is TGTGCCAGCAGCTTAGGGGGACAGGGAGGCTATGGCTACACCTTC.

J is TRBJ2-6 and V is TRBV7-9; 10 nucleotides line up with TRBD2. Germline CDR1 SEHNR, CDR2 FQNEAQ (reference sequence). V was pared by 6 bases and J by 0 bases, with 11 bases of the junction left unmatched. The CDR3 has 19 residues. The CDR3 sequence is CASSSVGLAHLSGANVLTF. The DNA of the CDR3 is TGTGCCAGCAGTTCTGTGGGACTAGCGCACCTCTCTGGGGCCAACGTCCTGACTTTC.

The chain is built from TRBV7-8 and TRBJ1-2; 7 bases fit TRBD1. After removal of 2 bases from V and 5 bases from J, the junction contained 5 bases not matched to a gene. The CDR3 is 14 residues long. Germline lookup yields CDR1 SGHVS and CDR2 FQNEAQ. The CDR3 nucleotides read TGTGCCAGCAGCTTACAGGGGGTGGCATATGGCTACACCTTC. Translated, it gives CASSLQGVAYGYTF.

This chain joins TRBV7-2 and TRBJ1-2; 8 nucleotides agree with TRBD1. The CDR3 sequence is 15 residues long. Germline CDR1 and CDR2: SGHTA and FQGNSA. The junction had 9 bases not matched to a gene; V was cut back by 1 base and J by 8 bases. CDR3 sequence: CASSLGGQAIGGYTF. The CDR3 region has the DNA TGTGCCAGCAGCTTAGGGGGACAGGCAATAGGGGGCTACACCTTC.

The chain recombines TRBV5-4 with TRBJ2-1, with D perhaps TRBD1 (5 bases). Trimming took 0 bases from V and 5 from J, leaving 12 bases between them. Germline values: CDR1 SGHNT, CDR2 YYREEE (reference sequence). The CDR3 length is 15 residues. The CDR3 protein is CASSLGGRANNEQFF. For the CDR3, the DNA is TGTGCCAGCAGCTTGGGTGGCAGGGCAAACAATGAGCAGTTCTTC.

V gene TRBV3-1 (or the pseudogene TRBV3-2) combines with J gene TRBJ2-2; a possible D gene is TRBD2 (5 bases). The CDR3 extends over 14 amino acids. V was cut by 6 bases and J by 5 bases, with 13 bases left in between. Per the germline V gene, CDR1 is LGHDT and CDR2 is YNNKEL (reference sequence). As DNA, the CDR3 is TGTGCCAGCAGTCAACTAACGGGAACCGGGGAGCTGTTTTTT. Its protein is CASSQLTGTGELFF.

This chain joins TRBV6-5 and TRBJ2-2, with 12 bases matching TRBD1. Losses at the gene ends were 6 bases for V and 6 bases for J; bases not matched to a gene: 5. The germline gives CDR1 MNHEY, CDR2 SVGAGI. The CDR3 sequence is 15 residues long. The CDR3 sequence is CASRSGTGGAGELFF. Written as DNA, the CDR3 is TGTGCCAGCAGGAGCGGGACAGGGGGCGCCGGGGAGCTGTTTTTT.

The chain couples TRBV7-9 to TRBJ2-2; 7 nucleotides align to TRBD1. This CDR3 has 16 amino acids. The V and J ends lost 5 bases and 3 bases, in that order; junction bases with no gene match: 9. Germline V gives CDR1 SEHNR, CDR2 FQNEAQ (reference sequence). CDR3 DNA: TGTGCCAGCAGCACGAAAGAACAGGGGTACACCGGGGAGCTGTTTTTT. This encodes CASSTKEQGYTGELFF.

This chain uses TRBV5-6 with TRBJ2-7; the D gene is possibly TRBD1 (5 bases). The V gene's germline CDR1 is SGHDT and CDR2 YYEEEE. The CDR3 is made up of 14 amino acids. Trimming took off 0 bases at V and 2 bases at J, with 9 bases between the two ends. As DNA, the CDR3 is TGTGCCAGCAGCTTGGCTGCAGGGACCTACGAGCAGTACTTC. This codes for CASSLAAGTYEQYF.

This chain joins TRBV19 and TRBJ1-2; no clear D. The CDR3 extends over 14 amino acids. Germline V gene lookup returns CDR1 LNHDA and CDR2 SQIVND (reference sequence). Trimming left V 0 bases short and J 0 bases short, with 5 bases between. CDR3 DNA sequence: TGTGCCAGTAGTATAGACAGAACTAACTATGGCTACACCTTC. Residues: CASSIDRTNYGYTF.